One sample yielded the 28 T cell receptor beta chains listed below, sequenced in a study of T cell repertoires in cytomegalovirus infection. TCRdb used MiXCR to reprocess the reads, holding one entry per CDR3 protein. The sample consists of about 740,000 distinct CDR3 sequences, 35% to 45% of them appearing once. The specimen sequenced was PBMCs. The receptors shown here come from a human donor in good health (CMV status not recorded). Some clones in this sample may be carry-over from other donors' samples.

Ten or more counts support this clonotype. The chain has TRBV7-8 and TRBJ2-7, with TRBD2 as a possible D gene (5 bases). The germline V gene encodes CDR1 SGHVS and CDR2 FQNEAQ. The CDR3 covers 15 residues. Deletions cut 4 bases from V and 0 bases from J, with 13 bases between. CDR3 sequence reads: CASSSVGGSSYEQYF. The DNA for the CDR3 is TGTGCCAGCAGCTCAGTTGGAGGTTCCTCCTACGAGCAGTACTTC.

The CDR3 sequence: CASSSPLFGVNEQFF. The CDR3 DNA follows: TGTGCCAGCAGCTCCCCCCTGTTTGGGGTCAATGAGCAGTTCTTC. V usage is TRBV7-8 and J usage is TRBJ2-1; no definite D call. The germline V gene has CDR1 SGHVS and CDR2 FQNEAQ. CDR3 length: 15 amino acids. V lost 4 bases and J 6 bases, leaving 16 bases between the germline ends.

As regards this clonotype: Lacking the conserved final phenylalanine or tryptophan, this CDR3 likely reflects a read error. V usage is TRBV7-6 and J usage is TRBJ1-3, with 7 bases matching TRBD1. This CDR3 is built from 16 residues. Germline CDR1 is SGHVS and CDR2 is FNYEAQ. The J segment lost 0 bases and the V segment lost 1 base, leaving 3 bases of the junction unmatched. CDR3 DNA sequence: TGTGCCAGCAGCTTAGAGGGACAGTTCTCTGGAAACACCATATATTGT. Translation: CASSLEGQFSGNTIYC.

The rearrangement links TRBV12-3 or TRBV12-4 to TRBJ1-1; D not resolved. Between the trimmed V and J ends, which lost 4 bases and 4 bases, there was a span of 13 bases. This CDR3 comprises 14 residues. The CDR3 here is CASSWAGLGTEAFF. As DNA, the CDR3 is TGTGCCAGCAGTTGGGCGGGGTTGGGCACTGAAGCTTTCTTT.

Notes on this clonotype: Lacking the conserved final phenylalanine or tryptophan, this CDR3 likely reflects a read error. The chain uses TRBV7-7 and TRBJ2-5; D not certain. The CDR3 runs 13 residues. The germline CDR1 and CDR2 sequences are SSHAT and FNYEAQ (reference sequence). The CDR3 DNA reads TGTGCTAGCAGCTTATTTGTCGATGAGACCCAGTACTTA. It encodes CASSLFVDETQYL.

This clonotype was seen a few times. The chain uses TRBV4-1 and TRBJ1-1; tentatively, D is TRBD1 (5 bases). Trimming removed 3 bases from V and 3 bases from J, with 17 bases in between. The germline CDR1 and CDR2 sequences are MGHRA and YSYEKL. The CDR3 covers 16 residues. Here the CDR3 DNA reads TGCGCCAGCAGCCATCGGGGCAGCCTCTCGGACACTGAAGCTTTCTTT. This sequence encodes CASSHRGSLSDTEAFF.

This clonotype showed up many times. V is TRBV6-1 and J is TRBJ1-6; D is possibly TRBD1 (6 bases). The CDR3 contains 14 residues. Trimming cost V 8 bases and J 8 bases, with 16 bases left between them. Germline assignment: CDR1 MNHNS and CDR2 SASEGT. The CDR3 sequence: CASSSTGRDSPLHF. In DNA, the CDR3 is TGTGCCAGCTCTTCTACAGGGCGAGATTCACCCCTCCACTTT.

CDR3 DNA sequence: TGTGCCAGCAGCACTACGGACAGGAGAGCCTACGAGCAGTACTTC. Translation gives CASSTTDRRAYEQYF. The V and J genes are TRBV7-9 and TRBJ2-7; 7 bases line up with TRBD1. The CDR3 extends over 15 amino acids. Germline CDR1 SEHNR, CDR2 FQNEAQ (reference sequence). Losses at the gene ends were 5 bases for V and 2 bases for J; bases not matched to a gene: 9.

The V gene is TRBV4-1, the J gene TRBJ1-4; D is uncertain. The CDR3 is made up of 17 amino acids. CDR1 and CDR2 (germline): MGHRA, YSYEKL. V lost 2 bases, J lost 0 bases, and 13 bases lay in between. CDR3 nucleotide sequence: TGCGCCAGCAGCCAAAAATGGGCCGGCACAACTAATGAAAAACTGTTTTTT. Its translation is CASSQKWAGTTNEKLFF.

This clonotype was detected a few times. The V gene is TRBV28, the J gene TRBJ1-5, with 7 bases aligning to TRBD1. The ends lost 3 bases at V and 6 bases at J; junction bases unmatched: 5. Germline CDR1 reads MDHEN; CDR2 reads SYDVKM. This CDR3 has 14 residues. The CDR3 DNA sequence: TGTGCCAGCAGTTTGACAGGGAAGATTCAGCCCCAGCATTTT. It translates to CASSLTGKIQPQHF.

The chain combines TRBV2 with TRBJ2-2; possibly TRBD1 for D (6 bases). V shed 7 bases and J shed 9 bases, with 15 bases lying between them. The germline V gene has CDR1 SNHLY and CDR2 FYNNEI. The CDR3 consists of 13 residues. The CDR3 DNA follows: TGTGCCAGCACGTGGGGGCTACTATGGGAGCTGTTTTTT. Translation gives CASTWGLLWELFF.

This rearrangement joins TRBV6-8 to TRBJ1-3; possibly TRBD1 for D (6 bases). CDR1 and CDR2 (germline): MNHGY, SAAAGT. This CDR3 comprises 17 residues. The V and J ends lost 6 bases and 0 bases respectively, with 18 bases between them. The CDR3 loop reads CASSQSPQGRSGNTIYF. CDR3 DNA: TGTGCCAGCAGCCAATCCCCACAGGGCCGCTCTGGAAACACCATATATTTT.

As regards this clonotype: Possible read error: a much larger clone is one base away. The chain has TRBV4-3 and TRBJ1-1, with D unclear. Germline V gene data show CDR1 as LGHNA and CDR2 as YSLEER. CDR3 size: 13 residues. CDR3 nucleotides: TGCGCCACCAGCCAAGATCCCACAACTGAAGCTTTCTTT. Translating it yields CATSQDPTTEAFF.

This clonotype was picked up a small number of times. The chain carries TRBV6-6 and TRBJ2-3; 9 nucleotides line up with TRBD2. V shed 1 base, J shed 10 bases, and the junction held 12 bases outside the gene matches. This CDR3 comprises 16 residues. CDR1 and CDR2 (germline): MNHNY, SVGAGI (reference sequence). The CDR3 sequence is CASSYLLSGRPGPQYF. As DNA, the CDR3 is TGTGCCAGCAGTTACTTGCTCAGCGGGAGGCCTGGCCCGCAGTATTTT.

There are a few counts of this clonotype. The V and J genes are TRBV28 and TRBJ2-7, with unresolved D. With 4 bases removed from V and 2 bases from J, the gap between germline ends came to 12 bases. This CDR3 has 14 residues. Germline V gives CDR1 MDHEN, CDR2 SYDVKM. CDR3 DNA sequence: TGTGCCAGCAGTTCTTATAGGGTGACCTACGAGCAGTACTTC. This gives the protein CASSSYRVTYEQYF.

The gene calls are TRBV7-6 and TRBJ2-3; no firm D call. The CDR3 totals 15 residues. Germline V gives CDR1 SGHVS, CDR2 FNYEAQ. Between the trimmed V and J ends, which lost 5 bases and 1 base, there was a span of 13 bases. The CDR3 DNA reads as TGTGCCAGCAGCCTTGCCGGGCTACGCACAGATACGCAGTATTTT. This translates into CASSLAGLRTDTQYF.

V is TRBV10-3 and J is TRBJ2-2; possible D gene TRBD2, 5 bases. Germline V gene sequence: CDR1 ENHRY, CDR2 SYGVKD. Trimming pared 10 bases from V and 4 bases from J, leaving 19 bases between. The CDR3 sequence is 15 residues long. CDR3 protein: CATTRSGESTGELFF. DNA for the CDR3: TGTGCCACTACAAGGAGCGGAGAGAGCACCGGGGAGCTGTTTTTT.

V usage is TRBV12-3 or TRBV12-4 and J usage is TRBJ1-6; maybe TRBD1 (5 bases). The CDR3 totals 14 residues. V lost 1 base to trimming and J lost 8 bases, with 9 bases between them. CDR3 loop: CASSLGQRDSPLHF. CDR3 DNA: TGTGCCAGCAGTTTAGGACAGAGAGATTCACCCCTCCACTTT.

Details on this clonotype: A junction end diverges from the germline sequence, so it may reflect a read error. This rearrangement joins TRBV5-1 to TRBJ1-1; D is possibly TRBD1 (5 bases). Germline V gives CDR1 SGHRS, CDR2 YFSETQ. CDR3 length: 11 residues. CDR3 amino acids: CASGLRGEAFF. The CDR3, as DNA: TGCGCCAGCGGCTTGAGGGGTGAAGCTTTCTTT.

This chain joins TRBV28 and TRBJ2-2; 7 bases agree with TRBD1. CDR3 length: 14 residues. V shed 7 bases, J shed 4 bases, and the junction held 6 bases outside the gene matches. Germline V lookup: CDR1 MDHEN, CDR2 SYDVKM. Written as DNA, the CDR3 is TGTGCCAGCAAAAGGGGGCAGGTCACCGGGGAGCTGTTTTTT. It is translated as CASKRGQVTGELFF.

The rearrangement links TRBV7-9 to TRBJ1-4; possibly TRBD1 for D (6 bases). Trimming pared 5 bases from V and 7 bases from J, leaving 23 bases between. CDR1 is SEHNR and CDR2 is FQNEAQ in the germline V gene (reference sequence). The CDR3 runs 17 residues. CDR3 loop: CASSENGIRGGGEKLFF. CDR3 coding DNA: TGTGCCAGCAGCGAGAACGGGATCAGGGGAGGAGGTGAAAAACTGTTTTTT.

This clonotype was detected only a few times. DNA for the CDR3: TGTGCCAGCAGTTCCCGCGGGCGACAGGGGTTGATCTATGGCTACACCTTC. It encodes CASSSRGRQGLIYGYTF. The chain employs TRBV12-3 or TRBV12-4 and TRBJ1-2, with 8 positions matching TRBD1. This CDR3 contains 17 residues. The ends lost 4 bases at V and 4 bases at J; junction bases unmatched: 14.

This clonotype was counted a few times. The genes are TRBV12-3 or TRBV12-4 and TRBJ1-5; D not certain. CDR3 length equals 13 residues. The V end lost 4 bases, the J end lost 7 bases, and 11 bases lay between the germline ends. CDR3 bases: TGTGCCAGCAGTTACGATGGGATGCAGCCCCAGCATTTT. Protein product: CASSYDGMQPQHF.

The V and J genes are TRBV18 and TRBJ2-5; TRBD1 might be the D (5 bases). The CDR3 extends over 15 amino acids. The ends were cut back, 1 base at V and 2 bases at J, with 11 bases in the middle. The germline gives CDR1 KGHSH, CDR2 LQKENI. The CDR3: CASSPQQVAQETQYF. CDR3 sequence (DNA): TGTGCCAGCTCACCACAACAGGTCGCACAAGAGACCCAGTACTTC.

Ten or more counts support this clonotype. This chain uses TRBV7-8 with TRBJ1-2; 8 bases line up with TRBD1. V shed 5 bases, J shed 0 bases, and the junction held 14 bases outside the gene matches. This CDR3 spans 18 amino acids. Per the germline V gene, CDR1 is SGHVS and CDR2 is FQNEAQ. The CDR3 loop is CASSQSSKGQASNYGYTF. The CDR3 DNA is TGTGCCAGCAGCCAATCAAGCAAGGGACAGGCCTCTAACTATGGCTACACCTTC.

A word on this clonotype: One end of the junction fails to match germline, which may point to a read error. The V call is TRBV11-2, the J call TRBJ2-1; 7 bases are a match to TRBD2. This CDR3 is built from 17 residues. Germline CDR1 is SGHAT and CDR2 is FQNNGV. CDR3 residues: CAIISTASGGTYNEQVF. CDR3 DNA sequence: TGTGCCATCATTTCTACCGCTTCGGGGGGAACCTACAATGAGCAGGTATTC.

The chain couples TRBV4-2 to TRBJ2-7; tentative D call: TRBD2 (5 bases). This CDR3 contains 15 residues. V was shortened by 4 bases and J by 2 bases, with 15 bases between the two germline ends. Germline V CDR1 and CDR2: LGHNA, YNFKEQ. The chain's CDR3 is CASSPTFTGAYEQYF. CDR3 DNA: TGTGCCAGCAGCCCCACCTTTACCGGGGCCTACGAGCAGTACTTC.

The V call is TRBV6-5, the J call TRBJ1-2; TRBD1 might be the D (5 bases). Germline V CDR1 and CDR2: MNHEY, SVGAGI. The CDR3 has 14 residues. Trimming stripped 7 bases from V and 2 bases from J, with 14 bases between. For the CDR3, the DNA is TGTGCCAGCACCACCGGGGGGGTAAACTATGGCTACACCTTC. It is translated as CASTTGGVNYGYTF.